The table lists the clone carrying this T cell receptor beta chain with many counts. Trimming pared 8 bases from V and 6 bases from J, leaving 16 bases between. The CDR3 spans 13 residues. CDR1 LNHNV and CDR2 YYDKDF come from the germline V gene (reference sequence). The record originates from a study of CD8+CD57+ T cells in acquired aplastic anemia. Patients who underwent sequencing had shown CD8+CD57+ cell expansion by flow cytometry. Researchers used genomic DNA as the template to profile TCR beta VDJ and CDR3. MiXCR, applied by TCRdb to the reads, yields one record per CDR3 protein. The profile shows 250,000 or so distinct CDR3 sequences, 45% to 50% of them singletons.

V gene TRBV15 combines with J gene TRBJ1-1, with D perhaps TRBD1 (5 bases). The specimen sequenced was sorted CD4+, CD8+, or CD8+CD57+ T cells (not recorded which) from PBMCs. The clonotype was recovered from a human donor with aplastic anemia. The CDR3 reads CATDGGLGAEAFF. CDR3 bases: TGTGCCACCGACGGGGGACTAGGCGCTGAAGCTTTCTTT.